The clone carrying this T cell receptor (beta chain) was observed many times. Antigen specificity is unknown. This record belongs to a study of identical twins. Study-wide points: Potential partial confounding of zero-insertion analyses by invariant MAIT and iNKT cells was noted. Modelling approaches yielded underestimates of out-of-frame TCR alpha sharing between monozygotic twins. Beta clonotypes that were abundant in cord blood contained fewer insertions, a pattern absent from memory repertoires.

Template switching added a universal primer binding site, and final cDNA carried unique molecular identifiers. TCRdb reanalysed the 5' RACE reads using MiXCR and keeps one entry per CDR3 protein. The table includes around 160,000 distinct CDR3 sequences, around 3.5% detected once. This sequence originates from a man in his late teens or twenties in good health. Sequencing was done on a sample of memory T cells sorted from blood.

In DNA form, the CDR3 reads TGCGCCAGCAGCCAAGCTGGCCGGGGTGGGCAAGAGACCCAGTACTTC. As protein: CASSQAGRGGQETQYF. The chain couples TRBV4-1 to TRBJ2-5; the D gene is possibly TRBD2 (5 bases). CDR1 and CDR2 from the germline V gene are MGHRA and YSYEKL. V lost 1 base to trimming and J lost 2 bases, with 14 bases between them. The CDR3 contains 16 residues.